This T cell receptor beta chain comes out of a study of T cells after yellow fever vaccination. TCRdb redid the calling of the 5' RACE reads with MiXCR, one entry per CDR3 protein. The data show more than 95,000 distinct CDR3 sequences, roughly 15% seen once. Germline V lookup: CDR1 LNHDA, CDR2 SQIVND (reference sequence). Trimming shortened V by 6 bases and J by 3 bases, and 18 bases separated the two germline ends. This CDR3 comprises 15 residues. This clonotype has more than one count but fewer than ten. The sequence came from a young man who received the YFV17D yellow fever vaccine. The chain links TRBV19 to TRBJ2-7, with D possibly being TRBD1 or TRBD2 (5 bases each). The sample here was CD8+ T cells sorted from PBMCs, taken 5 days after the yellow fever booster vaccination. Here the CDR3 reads CASSSSITGLYEQYF. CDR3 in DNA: TGTGCCAGTAGCTCCTCCATCACGGGGCTCTACGAGCAGTACTTC. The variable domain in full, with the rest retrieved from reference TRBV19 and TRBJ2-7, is DGGITQSPKYLFRKEGQNVTLSCEQNLNHDAMYWYRQDPGQGLRLIYYSQIVNDFQKGDIAEGYSVSREKKESFPLTVTSAQKNPTAFYLCASSSSITGLYEQYFGPGTRLTVT.